Reported below is one T cell receptor beta chain. Trimming at V came to 4 bases and at J to 2 bases, leaving 1 base not matched to a gene. Germline V lookup: CDR1 SGHAT, CDR2 FQNNGV. The CDR3 is made up of 15 amino acids. This entry belongs to a study of cytomegalovirus exposure and HLA in healthy donors. PCR involved 60 Vbeta and 13 Jbeta primers. Assay: immunoSEQ multiplex PCR; the TCRdb copy retains only in-frame clones and omits some. The sample holds 99,000 or so clones; 78% are singletons and the top ten take around 1.2%. The material sequenced was PBMCs. The chain combines TRBV11-2 with TRBJ2-5; 13 bases agree with TRBD2. The source of this sequence is a young man in good health and CMV-seronegative. Here the CDR3 DNA reads TGTGCCAGCAGCTCGACTAGCGGGGGGCAAGAGACCCAGTACTTC. This translates into CASSSTSGGQETQYF.